The present TCR beta chain was sequenced within a study of blood T cells in healthy people across ages. Together with a sample-barcoded 5' primer, a J-beta primer mix was included in a second PCR lasting roughly 6 to 12 cycles. Via MiXCR, TCRdb re-called the 5' RACE reads, giving one row per CDR3 protein. Among about 1.4 million distinct CDR3 sequences listed, approximately 63% were seen once. Study findings and constraints: Strongly correlated with naive T cell percentage was TCR beta diversity.

The individuals who served as donors were healthy Caucasians living in Russia, aged roughly 6 to 90. Per sample, extraction of total RNA gave at least 5 micrograms in every case. The V end lost 4 bases, the J end lost 7 bases, and 10 bases lay between the germline ends. The CDR3 is 12 residues long. Germline CDR1 reads MGHRA; CDR2 reads YSYEKL. Concerning this clonotype itself: The antigen remains undetermined.

The rearrangement joins TRBV4-1 to TRBJ1-1; D gene uncertain. This clonotype was sampled from a man aged 18 to 29 in good health. The specimen sequenced was blood. The CDR3 region is CASSRSNGEAFF. As DNA, the CDR3 is TGCGCCAGCAGCCGGAGCAACGGTGAAGCTTTCTTT.